This is a list of T cell receptor beta chains from one sample in a study of cytomegalovirus exposure and HLA in healthy donors. Libraries were prepared by immunoSEQ multiplex PCR; TCRdb keeps only in-frame clonotypes and omits some of them. The data hold some 150,000 clones, with roughly 87% observed a single time. The material sequenced was PBMCs. These receptors were collected from a woman aged 30 to 39 in good health and CMV-seronegative. Each CDR3 is given with its conserved first and last residue. D genes are given only for firm matches. The size of a clone is reported for some rows only, either as once, few or many, or as a class for expanded clones.

abundance	d_gene	v_gene	j_gene	CDR3aa	CDR3nt
once	NA	TRBV4-3	TRBJ1-5	CASSQAPFIQAGDQPQHF	TGCGCCAGCAGCCAAGCCCCATTTATACAGGCGGGAGACCAGCCCCAGCATTTT
NA	NA	TRBV13	TRBJ1-6	CASSLRGGGNSPLHF	TGTGCCAGCAGCTTACGAGGGGGGGGTAATTCACCCCTCCACTTT
NA	NA	TRBV2	TRBJ1-1	CASTDARDTEAFF	TGTGCCAGCACGGACGCCAGGGATACTGAAGCTTTCTTT
once	TRBD2	TRBV28	TRBJ2-2	CASSLLLAGANTGELFF	TGTGCCAGCAGTTTGTTGCTTGCGGGAGCGAACACCGGGGAGCTGTTTTTT
few	TRBD1	TRBV4-1	TRBJ2-7	CASSPTDRDKYEQYF	TGCGCCAGCAGCCCTACGGACAGGGATAAGTACGAGCAGTACTTC
NA	TRBD1	TRBV27	TRBJ1-5	CASRGTGRNQPQHF	TGTGCCAGCAGGGGGACAGGGCGCAATCAGCCCCAGCATTTT
NA	NA	TRBV4-1	TRBJ1-3	CASSQVSNSVPGNTIYF	TGCGCCAGCAGCCAAGTCTCAAACAGTGTTCCTGGAAACACCATATATTTT
NA	NA	TRBV6-6	TRBJ1-2	CASRDAGGPNYGYTF	TGTGCCAGCAGAGACGCGGGGGGTCCCAACTATGGCTACACCTTC
NA	NA	TRBV25-1	TRBJ1-1	CASSAAQGTKAFF	TGTGCCAGCAGTGCCGCACAGGGTACGAAAGCTTTCTTT
NA	NA	TRBV5-8	TRBJ2-7	CASSLGQQGFGYEQYF	TGTGCCAGCAGTTTGGGCCAACAGGGATTTGGGTACGAGCAGTACTTC
NA	NA	TRBV5-1	TRBJ2-2	CASSLAGRGANTGELFF	TGCGCCAGCAGCTTGGCCGGGCGGGGCGCGAACACCGGGGAGCTGTTTTTT
NA	NA	TRBV6-5	TRBJ2-5	CASRTTGAGGTQYF	TGTGCCAGCAGGACTACAGGGGCGGGGGGGACCCAGTACTTC
NA	NA	TRBV29-1	TRBJ2-5	CSVEDGESAETQYF	TGCAGCGTTGAAGATGGGGAGAGCGCTGAGACCCAGTACTTC
few	TRBD1	TRBV10-3	TRBJ1-5	CAIGQGDYSNQPQHF	TGTGCCATCGGACAGGGCGACTATAGCAATCAGCCCCAGCATTTT
NA	NA	TRBV2	TRBJ1-2	CASRGQAYGYTF	TGTGCCAGCAGGGGGCAGGCTTATGGCTACACCTTC
NA	TRBD2	TRBV6-5	TRBJ2-7	CASSPSGRSYEQYF	TGTGCCAGCAGTCCTAGCGGCCGTTCCTACGAGCAGTACTTC
NA	TRBD2	TRBV9	TRBJ2-3	CASSVDSGGILDTQYF	TGTGCCAGCAGCGTAGATAGCGGGGGGATCCTAGATACGCAGTATTTT
NA	NA	TRBV7-9	TRBJ2-3	CASSLEGLGLDTQYF	TGTGCCAGCAGCTTAGAAGGGTTGGGACTAGATACGCAGTATTTT
NA	NA	TRBV6-5	TRBJ2-7	CASKIKGVGEQYF	TGTGCCAGCAAAATTAAGGGGGTAGGCGAGCAGTACTTC
NA	NA	TRBV28	TRBJ2-7	CASSLWRQSYEQYF	TGTGCCAGCAGTTTATGGCGGCAGTCCTACGAGCAGTACTTC
NA	TRBD1	TRBV4-3	TRBJ1-2	CASSQDRGVGGYTF	TGCGCCAGCAGCCAAGACAGGGGGGTAGGTGGCTACACCTTC
NA	TRBD1	TRBV9	TRBJ2-1	CASSVGDRSYNEQFF	TGTGCCAGCAGCGTAGGGGACAGGAGCTACAATGAGCAGTTCTTC
NA	TRBD1	TRBV6-5	TRBJ2-7	CASSSGTGMGEQYF	TGTGCCAGCAGTTCGGGGACAGGGATGGGCGAGCAGTACTTC
NA	NA	TRBV6-1	TRBJ2-7	CASSDPQRGTYEQYF	TGTGCCAGCAGTGACCCTCAGAGGGGGACCTACGAGCAGTACTTC
NA	NA	TRBV7-6	TRBJ1-4	CASSFWGPNEKLFF	TGTGCCAGCAGCTTCTGGGGGCCTAATGAAAAACTGTTTTTT
NA	NA	TRBV6-5	TRBJ1-1	CASSRTATTNTEAFF	TGTGCCAGTTCTCGGACAGCTACGACGAACACTGAAGCTTTCTTT
NA	TRBD2	TRBV29-1	TRBJ2-1	CSVDGASGGKPGNEQFF	TGCAGCGTTGATGGGGCTAGCGGGGGGAAACCGGGTAATGAGCAGTTCTTC
NA	TRBD2	TRBV29-1	TRBJ2-7	CSVGIGLASYEQYF	TGCAGCGTTGGGATTGGACTAGCGTCCTACGAGCAGTACTTC
NA	TRBD1	TRBV9	TRBJ2-7	CASSVEGQGHEQYF	TGTGCCAGCAGCGTAGAAGGACAGGGCCACGAGCAGTACTTC
NA	TRBD1	TRBV27	TRBJ2-2	CASSPRQGRTGELFF	TGTGCCAGCAGTCCCCGACAGGGTCGGACCGGGGAGCTGTTTTTT
NA	NA	TRBV10-3	TRBJ2-2	CAIREGQGNTGELFF	TGTGCCATCAGGGAGGGCCAGGGGAACACCGGGGAGCTGTTTTTT
few	NA	TRBV13	TRBJ1-3	CASSPVGGSGNTIYF	TGTGCCAGCAGCCCAGTGGGGGGCTCTGGAAACACCATATATTTT
NA	TRBD2	TRBV2	TRBJ2-2	CASSEAALAGASGELFF	TGTGCCAGCAGTGAAGCGGCACTAGCGGGAGCCTCCGGGGAGCTGTTTTTT
NA	TRBD1	TRBV7-7	TRBJ2-1	CASSQATGWYSEQFF	TGTGCCAGCAGCCAAGCGACAGGGTGGTATTCTGAGCAGTTCTTC
NA	TRBD1	TRBV27	TRBJ1-1	CASSWDRATEAFF	TGTGCCAGCAGTTGGGACAGGGCCACTGAAGCTTTCTTT
NA	TRBD2	TRBV6-5	TRBJ2-1	CASSGGGLVAFF	TGTGCCAGCAGTGGGGGTGGACTAGTTGCGTTCTTC
NA	NA	TRBV7-6	TRBJ2-2	CASSASGDTGELFF	TGTGCCAGCAGCGCCTCCGGGGACACCGGGGAGCTGTTTTTT
NA	NA	TRBV7-9	TRBJ2-5	CASRLPPGTSQETQYF	TGTGCCAGCAGATTACCCCCCGGGACATCCCAAGAGACCCAGTACTTC
NA	TRBD1	TRBV7-2	TRBJ1-4	CASSLARQGAREKLFF	TGTGCCAGCAGCTTAGCCCGACAGGGGGCGCGAGAAAAACTGTTTTTT
NA	NA	TRBV6-1	TRBJ1-2	CASSGAGGYTF	TGTGCCAGCAGTGGGGCTGGCGGCTACACCTTC
NA	TRBD2	TRBV6-5	TRBJ2-4	CASSYSTSGTIQYF	TGTGCCAGCAGTTACTCGACCAGCGGGACCATTCAGTACTTC
NA	NA	TRBV7-3	TRBJ2-1	CASSPQPGPFLNEQFF	TGTGCCAGCAGCCCCCAGCCAGGGCCGTTTCTCAATGAGCAGTTCTTC
NA	TRBD2	TRBV18	TRBJ2-7	CASSAGLAKYEQYF	TGTGCCAGCTCAGCGGGACTAGCGAAATACGAGCAGTACTTC
NA	TRBD1	TRBV7-8	TRBJ2-3	CASSSGRRTGRSTDTQYF	TGTGCCAGCAGCTCAGGGAGACGGACAGGGCGGAGCACAGATACGCAGTATTTT
NA	TRBD1	TRBV27	TRBJ2-6	CASSLGTGSGAGANVLTF	TGTGCCAGCAGTTTAGGGACAGGGTCTGGAGCTGGGGCCAACGTCCTGACTTTC
NA	TRBD1	TRBV7-9	TRBJ2-7	CASSFQGAREQYF	TGTGCCAGCAGCTTTCAGGGGGCGCGGGAGCAGTACTTC
once	TRBD1	TRBV27	TRBJ2-7	CASSPGTGIYEQYF	TGTGCCAGCAGTCCCGGGACAGGGATCTACGAGCAGTACTTC
once	NA	TRBV28	TRBJ2-7	CASSFAPYYEQYF	TGTGCCAGCAGTTTCGCCCCCTACTACGAGCAGTACTTC
NA	TRBD1	TRBV27	TRBJ2-4	CASSPGTGDRNIQYF	TGTGCCAGCAGTCCCGGGACAGGGGATCGGAACATTCAGTACTTC
NA	TRBD1	TRBV5-1	TRBJ2-7	CASSLVQGAYEQYF	TGCGCCAGCAGCTTGGTACAGGGGGCCTACGAGCAGTACTTC
NA	NA	TRBV6-5	TRBJ2-2	CASSSPGARTGELFF	TGTGCCAGCAGCTCCCCAGGGGCTAGGACCGGGGAGCTGTTTTTT
NA	TRBD1	TRBV4-1	TRBJ1-2	CASSSAGTGYGYTF	TGCGCCAGCAGCTCGGCCGGGACAGGCTATGGCTACACCTTC
NA	NA	TRBV7-8	TRBJ1-5	CASSLGPDSNQPQHF	TGTGCCAGCAGCTTAGGGCCAGATAGCAATCAGCCCCAGCATTTT
NA	NA	TRBV9	TRBJ1-3	CASSASIGAGNTIYF	TGTGCCAGCAGCGCGTCGATTGGAGCTGGAAACACCATATATTTT
NA	TRBD1	TRBV7-2	TRBJ2-3	CASSLTRGRVGTDTQYF	TGTGCCAGCAGCTTAACCAGGGGGCGGGTTGGCACAGATACGCAGTATTTT
NA	TRBD1	TRBV2	TRBJ1-2	CATWPGQGTYGYTF	TGTGCCACCTGGCCGGGACAGGGGACCTATGGCTACACCTTC
few	NA	TRBV19	TRBJ2-5	CASSRLRETQYF	TGTGCCAGTAGTAGACTGAGGGAGACCCAGTACTTC
NA	TRBD1	TRBV6-1	TRBJ1-2	CASSEDRGRVGYGYTF	TGTGCCAGCAGTGAAGACAGGGGGCGCGTTGGGTATGGCTACACCTTC
NA	NA	TRBV6-4	TRBJ1-1	CASSSQGNTEAFF	TGTGCCAGCAGCTCACAGGGGAACACTGAAGCTTTCTTT
NA	TRBD1	TRBV10-2	TRBJ2-3	CASRGTPGQGRDTQYF	TGCGCCAGCAGGGGGACTCCGGGACAGGGGCGAGATACGCAGTATTTT